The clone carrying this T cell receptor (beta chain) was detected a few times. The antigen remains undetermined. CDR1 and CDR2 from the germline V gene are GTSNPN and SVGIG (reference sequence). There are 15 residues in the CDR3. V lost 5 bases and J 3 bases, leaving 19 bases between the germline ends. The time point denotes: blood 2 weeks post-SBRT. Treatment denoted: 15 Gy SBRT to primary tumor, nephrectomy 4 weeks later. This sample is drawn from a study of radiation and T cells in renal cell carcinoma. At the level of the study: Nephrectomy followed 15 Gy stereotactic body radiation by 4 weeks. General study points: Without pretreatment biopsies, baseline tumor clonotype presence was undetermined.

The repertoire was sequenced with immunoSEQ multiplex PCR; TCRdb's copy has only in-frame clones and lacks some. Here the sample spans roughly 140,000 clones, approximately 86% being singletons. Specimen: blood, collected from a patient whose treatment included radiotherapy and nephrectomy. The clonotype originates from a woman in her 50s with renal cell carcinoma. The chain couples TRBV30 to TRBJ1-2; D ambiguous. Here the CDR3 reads CAWYYPRVRDYGYTF. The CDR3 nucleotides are TGTGCCTGGTACTATCCCCGGGTGAGGGACTATGGCTACACCTTC. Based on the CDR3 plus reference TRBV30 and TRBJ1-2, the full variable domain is SQTIHQWPATLVQPVGSPLSLECTVEGTSNPNLYWYRQAAGRGLQLLFYSVGIGQISSEVPQNLSASRPQDRQFILSSKKLLLSDSGFYLCAWYYPRVRDYGYTFGSGTRLTVV.